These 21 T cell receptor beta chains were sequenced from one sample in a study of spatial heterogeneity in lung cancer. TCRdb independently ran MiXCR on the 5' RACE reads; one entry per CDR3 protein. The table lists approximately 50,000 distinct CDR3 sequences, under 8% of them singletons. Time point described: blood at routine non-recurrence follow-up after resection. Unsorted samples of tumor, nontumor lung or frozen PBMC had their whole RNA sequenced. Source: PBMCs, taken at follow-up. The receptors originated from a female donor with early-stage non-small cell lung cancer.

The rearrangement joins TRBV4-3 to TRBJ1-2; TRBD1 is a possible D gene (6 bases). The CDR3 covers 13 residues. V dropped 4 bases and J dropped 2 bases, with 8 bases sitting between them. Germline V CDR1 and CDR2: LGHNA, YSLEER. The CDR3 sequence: CASSPGQNYGYTF. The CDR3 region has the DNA TGCGCCAGCAGCCCCGGACAGAACTATGGCTACACCTTC.

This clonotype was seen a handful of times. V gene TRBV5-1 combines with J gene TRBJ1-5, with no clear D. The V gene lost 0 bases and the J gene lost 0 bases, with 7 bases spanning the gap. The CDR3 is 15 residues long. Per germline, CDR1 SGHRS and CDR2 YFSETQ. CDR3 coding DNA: TGCGCCAGCAGCTTGGGCGGTTATAGCAATCAGCCCCAGCATTTT. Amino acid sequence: CASSLGGYSNQPQHF.

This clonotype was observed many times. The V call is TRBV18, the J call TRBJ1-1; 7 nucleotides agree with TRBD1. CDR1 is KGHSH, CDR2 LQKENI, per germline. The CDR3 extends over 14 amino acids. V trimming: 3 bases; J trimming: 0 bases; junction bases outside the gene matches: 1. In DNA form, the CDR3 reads TGTGCCAGCTCACCGGGACAGATGAACACTGAAGCTTTCTTT. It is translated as CASSPGQMNTEAFF.

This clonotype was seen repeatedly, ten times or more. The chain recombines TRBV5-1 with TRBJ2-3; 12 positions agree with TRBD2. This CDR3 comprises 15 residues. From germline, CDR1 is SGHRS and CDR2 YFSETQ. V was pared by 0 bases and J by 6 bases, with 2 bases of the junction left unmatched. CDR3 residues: CASSLASGGADTQYF. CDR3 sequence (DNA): TGCGCCAGCAGCTTGGCTAGCGGGGGGGCCGATACGCAGTATTTT.

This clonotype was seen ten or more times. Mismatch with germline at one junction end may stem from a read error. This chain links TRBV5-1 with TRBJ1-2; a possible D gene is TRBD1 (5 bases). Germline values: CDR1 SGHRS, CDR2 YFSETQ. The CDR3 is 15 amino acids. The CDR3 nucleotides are TGCGCCAGCAGGTTGGTGGGGGTGACCAACTATGGCTACACCTTC. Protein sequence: CASRLVGVTNYGYTF.

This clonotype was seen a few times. The CDR3 sequence is CASSSQVPEAFF. In DNA, the CDR3 is TGTGCCAGCAGCTCCCAGGTCCCTGAAGCTTTCTTT. The chain links TRBV7-9 to TRBJ1-1; D ambiguous. The CDR3 is 12 amino acids. Germline V gene lookup returns CDR1 SEHNR and CDR2 FQNEAQ (reference sequence). The V end was cut by 4 bases, the J end by 6 bases, with 9 bases between. The full variable domain, rest sourced from reference TRBV7-9 and TRBJ1-1, is DTGVSQNPRHKITKRGQNVTFRCDPISEHNRLYWYRQTLGQGPEFLTYFQNEAQLEKSRLLSDRFSAERPKGSFSTLEIQRTEQGDSAMYLCASSSQVPEAFFGQGTRLTVV.

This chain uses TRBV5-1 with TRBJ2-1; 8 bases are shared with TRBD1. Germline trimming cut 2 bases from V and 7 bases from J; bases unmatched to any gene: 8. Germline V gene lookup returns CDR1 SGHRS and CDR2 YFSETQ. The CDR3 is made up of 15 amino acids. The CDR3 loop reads CASSFGNTGGNEQFF. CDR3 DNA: TGCGCCAGCAGCTTTGGCAATACAGGGGGGAATGAGCAGTTCTTC.

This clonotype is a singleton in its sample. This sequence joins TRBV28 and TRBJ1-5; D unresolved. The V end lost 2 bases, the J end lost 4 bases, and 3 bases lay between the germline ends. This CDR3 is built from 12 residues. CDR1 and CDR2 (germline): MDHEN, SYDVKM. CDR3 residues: CASSLGNQPQHF. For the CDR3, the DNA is TGTGCCAGCAGTTTAGGGAATCAGCCCCAGCATTTT.

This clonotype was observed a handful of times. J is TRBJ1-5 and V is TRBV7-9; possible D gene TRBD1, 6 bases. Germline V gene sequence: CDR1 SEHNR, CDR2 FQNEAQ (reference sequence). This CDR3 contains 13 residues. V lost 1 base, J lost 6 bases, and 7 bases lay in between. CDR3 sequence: CASSLEQGQPQHF. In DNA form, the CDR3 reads TGTGCCAGCAGCTTAGAACAGGGTCAGCCCCAGCATTTT.

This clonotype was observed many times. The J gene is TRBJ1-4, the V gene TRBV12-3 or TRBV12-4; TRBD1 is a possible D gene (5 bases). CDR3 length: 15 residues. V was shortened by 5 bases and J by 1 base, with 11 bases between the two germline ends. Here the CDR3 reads CASSGPGLTNEKLFF. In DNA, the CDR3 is TGTGCCAGCAGTGGCCCGGGGCTAACTAATGAAAAACTGTTTTTT.

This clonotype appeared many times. The CDR3 DNA follows: TGTGCCAGCAGCCCCCCCCGGGCTCCTAATTCACCCCTCCACTTT. Its translation: CASSPPRAPNSPLHF. The rearrangement joins TRBV7-7 to TRBJ1-6; D is ambiguous. Trimming stripped 5 bases from V and 6 bases from J, with 14 bases between. The CDR3 consists of 15 residues. Germline CDR1 and CDR2: SSHAT and FNYEAQ (reference sequence).

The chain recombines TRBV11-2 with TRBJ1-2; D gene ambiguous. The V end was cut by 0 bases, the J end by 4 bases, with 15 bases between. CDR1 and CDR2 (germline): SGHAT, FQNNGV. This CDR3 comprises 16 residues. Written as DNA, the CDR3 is TGTGCCAGCAGCTTAGATCTCTGGAGTGGGATCTATGGCTACACCTTC. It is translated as CASSLDLWSGIYGYTF.

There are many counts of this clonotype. CDR3 coding DNA: TGCGCCAGCAGTGAGACCACCTCACAGGGGAAAGCTTTCTTT. Residues: CASSETTSQGKAFF. The chain is built from TRBV10-2 and TRBJ1-1; 7 bases align to TRBD1. CDR1 is WSHSY and CDR2 is SAAADI in the germline V gene. This CDR3 spans 14 amino acids. Unmatched junction bases numbered 9, after V lost 2 bases and J lost 9 bases.

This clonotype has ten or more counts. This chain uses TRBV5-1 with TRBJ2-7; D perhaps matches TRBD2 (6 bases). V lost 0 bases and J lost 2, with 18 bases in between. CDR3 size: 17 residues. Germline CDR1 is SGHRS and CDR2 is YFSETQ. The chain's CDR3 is CASSLGADTSSTYEQYF. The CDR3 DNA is TGCGCCAGCAGCTTGGGTGCCGACACTAGCTCTACCTACGAGCAGTACTTC. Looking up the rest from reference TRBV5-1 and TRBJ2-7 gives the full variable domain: KAGVTQTPRYLIKTRGQQVTLSCSPISGHRSVSWYQQTPGQGLQFLFEYFSETQRNKGNFPGRFSGRQFSNSRSEMNVSTLELGDSALYLCASSLGADTSSTYEQYFGPGTRLTVT.

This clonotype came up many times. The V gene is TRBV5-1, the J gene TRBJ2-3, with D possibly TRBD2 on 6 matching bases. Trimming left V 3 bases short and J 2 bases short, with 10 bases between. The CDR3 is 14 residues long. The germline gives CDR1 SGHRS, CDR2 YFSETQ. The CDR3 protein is CASSWGGDTDTQYF. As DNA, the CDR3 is TGCGCCAGCAGCTGGGGCGGGGACACAGATACGCAGTATTTT.

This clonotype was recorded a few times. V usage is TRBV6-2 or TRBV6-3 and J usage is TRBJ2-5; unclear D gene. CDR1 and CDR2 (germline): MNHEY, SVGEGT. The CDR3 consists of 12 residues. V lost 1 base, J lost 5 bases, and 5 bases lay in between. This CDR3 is CASSYLRETQYF. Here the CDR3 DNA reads TGTGCCAGCAGTTACTTACGGGAGACCCAGTACTTC.

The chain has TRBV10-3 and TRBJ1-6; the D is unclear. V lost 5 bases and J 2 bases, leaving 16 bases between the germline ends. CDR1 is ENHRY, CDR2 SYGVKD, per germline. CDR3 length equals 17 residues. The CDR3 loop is CAISQKDRDPYNSPLHF. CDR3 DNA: TGTGCCATCAGTCAGAAGGACCGCGATCCCTATAATTCACCCCTCCACTTT.

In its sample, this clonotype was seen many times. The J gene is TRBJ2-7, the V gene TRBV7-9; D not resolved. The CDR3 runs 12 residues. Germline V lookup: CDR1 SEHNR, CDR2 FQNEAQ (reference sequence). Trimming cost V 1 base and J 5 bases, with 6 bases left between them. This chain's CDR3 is CASSLDSHEQYF. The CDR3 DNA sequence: TGTGCCAGCAGCTTAGACAGCCACGAGCAGTACTTC. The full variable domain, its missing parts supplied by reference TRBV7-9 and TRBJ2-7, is DTGVSQNPRHKITKRGQNVTFRCDPISEHNRLYWYRQTLGQGPEFLTYFQNEAQLEKSRLLSDRFSAERPKGSFSTLEIQRTEQGDSAMYLCASSLDSHEQYFGPGTRLTVT.

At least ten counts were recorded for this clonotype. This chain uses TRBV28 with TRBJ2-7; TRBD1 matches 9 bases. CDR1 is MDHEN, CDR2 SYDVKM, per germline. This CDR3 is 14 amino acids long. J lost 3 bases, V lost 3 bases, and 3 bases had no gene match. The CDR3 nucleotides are TGTGCCAGCAGTTTTGGGGGACAGGGCTACGAGCAGTACTTC. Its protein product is CASSFGGQGYEQYF.

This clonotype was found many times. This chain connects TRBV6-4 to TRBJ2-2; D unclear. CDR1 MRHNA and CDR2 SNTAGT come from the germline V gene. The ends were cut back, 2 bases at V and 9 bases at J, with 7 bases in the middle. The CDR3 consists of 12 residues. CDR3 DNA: TGTGCCAGCAGTGACGGTACCAGGGAGCTGTTTTTT. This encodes CASSDGTRELFF.

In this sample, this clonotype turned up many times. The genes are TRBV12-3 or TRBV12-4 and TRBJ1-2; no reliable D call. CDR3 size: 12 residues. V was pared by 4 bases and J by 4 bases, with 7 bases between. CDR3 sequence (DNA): TGTGCCAGCAGTTCTCAAGTCTATGGCTACACCTTC. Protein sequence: CASSSQVYGYTF.